This T cell receptor (beta chain) was obtained from a study of control samples from healthy donors and cancer patients. CDR1 and CDR2 (germline): SNHLY, FYNNEI. The CDR3 is 15 residues long. The V and J ends lost 7 bases and 0 bases, in that order; junction bases with no gene match: 5. The data were produced by immunoSEQ multiplex PCR, yet TCRdb's version contains in-frame clones alone and is incomplete. The repertoire holds approximately 97,000 clones, with roughly 90% as singletons. This clone was detected only once. Sequencing input: blood. The TCR originated in a human donor in good health. The donor label of this sample is uncertain. The chain joins TRBV2 to TRBJ2-3, with 9 bases lining up with TRBD1. CDR3 residues: CASISDRGSTDTQYF. The CDR3 region has the DNA TGTGCCAGCATTTCGGACAGGGGTAGCACAGATACGCAGTATTTT.